The 10 T cell receptor beta chains reported below all come from one sample, sequenced in a study of T cells in Graves' hyperthyroidism and ophthalmopathy. TCR beta CDR3 sequences were amplified from RNA transcripts. An initial round of RT-PCR targeting the TCR CDR3 relied on the HTBI primer set. TCRdb processed the multiplex PCR reads anew with MiXCR; each CDR3 protein has one entry. The repertoire holds hundreds of thousands of distinct CDR3 sequences, with approximately 40% as singletons. Sequenced material: blood. These receptors were taken from a man younger than 35 with Graves' hyperthyroidism.

This clonotype was counted a few times. This chain joins TRBV6-2 or TRBV6-3 and TRBJ1-1; no definite D call. V was cut by 7 bases and J by 5 bases, with 17 bases left in between. The CDR3 is 14 residues long. Germline lookup yields CDR1 MNHEY and CDR2 SVGEGT. In nucleotides, the CDR3 is TGTGCCAGCACCGTCGGTCAGAGAGGGACTGAAGCTTTCTTT. Translated: CASTVGQRGTEAFF.

This clonotype was detected only a few times. The chain is built from TRBV4-1 and TRBJ2-5, with 8 nucleotides matching TRBD1. The V gene's germline CDR1 is MGHRA and CDR2 YSYEKL. Trimming removed 0 bases from V and 5 bases from J; junction bases left unmatched: 5. The CDR3 sequence is 15 residues long. CDR3 DNA sequence: TGCGCCAGCAGCCAAGATTCAGGGGGCGTGGAGACCCAGTACTTC. Protein sequence: CASSQDSGGVETQYF.

As DNA, the CDR3 is TGTGCCAGTAGTTCCGGGGCCGACTTCTACGAGCAGTACTTC. Protein: CASSSGADFYEQYF. This rearrangement joins TRBV19 to TRBJ2-7, with D perhaps given as TRBD1 or TRBD2 (5 bases each). The length of the CDR3 is 14 residues. CDR1 is LNHDA and CDR2 is SQIVND in the germline V gene (reference sequence). Trimming took 5 bases from V and 3 from J, leaving 14 bases between them.

This clonotype occurred many times. The CDR3 DNA reads TGTGCCAGCTCTCCACACCGGGGGGAAAATTCACCCCTCCACTTT. Translation gives CASSPHRGENSPLHF. The chain links TRBV7-9 to TRBJ1-6; D is possibly TRBD1 (5 bases). Germline V gene sequence: CDR1 SEHNR, CDR2 FQNEAQ (reference sequence). The CDR3 is 15 residues long. V lost 8 bases and J 7 bases, leaving 18 bases between the germline ends.

This CDR3 is CASSSILAGGSNEQYF. The CDR3 nucleotides read TGTGCCAGCAGCTCCATACTAGCGGGAGGGTCCAACGAGCAGTACTTC. This chain links TRBV7-6 with TRBJ2-7, with 13 bases lining up with TRBD2. The germline gives CDR1 SGHVS, CDR2 FNYEAQ. This CDR3 contains 16 residues. Trimming took 4 bases from V and 5 from J; bases not matched to a gene: 8.

CDR3 coding DNA: TGTGCCAGCAGCTCCCCGACCATTTCACACTACGAGCAGTACTTC. It encodes CASSSPTISHYEQYF. The chain has TRBV7-9 and TRBJ2-7, with D unclear. Germline CDR1 reads SEHNR; CDR2 reads FQNEAQ (reference sequence). V lost 4 bases and J 3 bases, leaving 16 bases between the germline ends. This CDR3 contains 15 residues. The full variable domain, in which reference TRBV7-9 and TRBJ2-7 provide the parts outside the CDR3, is DTGVSQNPRHKITKRGQNVTFRCDPISEHNRLYWYRQTLGQGPEFLTYFQNEAQLEKSRLLSDRFSAERPKGSFSTLEIQRTEQGDSAMYLCASSSPTISHYEQYFGPGTRLTVT.

The J gene is TRBJ1-3, the V gene TRBV13; 10 bases agree with TRBD1. Trimming at V came to 4 bases and at J to 3 bases, leaving 6 bases not matched to a gene. CDR3 length: 16 residues. Germline CDR1 PRHDT, CDR2 FYEKMQ (reference sequence). As DNA, the CDR3 is TGTGCCAGCAGCTCCCCGACAGGGGGCAATGGAAACACCATATATTTT. Its protein is CASSSPTGGNGNTIYF.

This clonotype was recorded at least ten times. The V gene is TRBV20-1, the J gene TRBJ1-5; D not resolved. CDR3 length: 13 residues. Trimming removed 4 bases at V and 3 bases at J, with 10 bases between. Per the germline V gene, CDR1 is DFQATT and CDR2 is SNEGSKA (reference sequence). The CDR3 DNA reads TGCAGTGCTACCTCATGGGCCAATCAGCCCCAGCATTTT. Its protein is CSATSWANQPQHF.

Comments on this clonotype: One end of the junction fails to match germline, which may point to a read error. V and J are TRBV6-1 and TRBJ1-5; 10 nucleotides align to TRBD1. The CDR3 contains 15 residues. Germline assignment: CDR1 MNHNS and CDR2 SASEGT. The DNA of the CDR3 is TGTGCCGGCAGTCCACCGGGACAGGGGACTCAGCCCCAGCATTTT. This gives the protein CAGSPPGQGTQPQHF.

The CDR3, as DNA: TGTGCCATCAGTGGTTCTAGCGGGAAGGCTAACTATGGCTACACCTTC. Protein sequence: CAISGSSGKANYGYTF. This chain links TRBV10-3 with TRBJ1-2; the D is unclear. The CDR3 length is 16 residues. V lost 4 bases to trimming and J lost 0 bases, with 15 bases between them. Germline CDR1 and CDR2: ENHRY and SYGVKD.